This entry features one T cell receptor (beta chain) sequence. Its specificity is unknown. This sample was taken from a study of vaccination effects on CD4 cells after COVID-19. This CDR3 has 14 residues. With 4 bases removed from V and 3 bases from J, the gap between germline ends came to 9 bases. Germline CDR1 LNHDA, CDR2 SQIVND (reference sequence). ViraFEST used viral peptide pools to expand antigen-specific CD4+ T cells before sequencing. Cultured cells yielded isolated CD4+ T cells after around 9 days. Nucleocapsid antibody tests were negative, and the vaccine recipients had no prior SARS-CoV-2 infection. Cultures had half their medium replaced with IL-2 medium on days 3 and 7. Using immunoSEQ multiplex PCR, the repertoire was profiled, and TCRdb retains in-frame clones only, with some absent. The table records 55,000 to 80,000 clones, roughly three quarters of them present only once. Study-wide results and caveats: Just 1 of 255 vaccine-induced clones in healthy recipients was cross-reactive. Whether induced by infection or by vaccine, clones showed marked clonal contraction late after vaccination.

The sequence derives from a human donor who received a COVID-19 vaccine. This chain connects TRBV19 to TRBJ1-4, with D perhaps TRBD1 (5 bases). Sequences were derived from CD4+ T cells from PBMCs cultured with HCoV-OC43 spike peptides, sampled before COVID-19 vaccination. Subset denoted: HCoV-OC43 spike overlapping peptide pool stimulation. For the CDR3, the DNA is TGTGCCAGTAGTACAGGGCTCGCTAATGAAAAACTGTTTTTT. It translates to CASSTGLANEKLFF.